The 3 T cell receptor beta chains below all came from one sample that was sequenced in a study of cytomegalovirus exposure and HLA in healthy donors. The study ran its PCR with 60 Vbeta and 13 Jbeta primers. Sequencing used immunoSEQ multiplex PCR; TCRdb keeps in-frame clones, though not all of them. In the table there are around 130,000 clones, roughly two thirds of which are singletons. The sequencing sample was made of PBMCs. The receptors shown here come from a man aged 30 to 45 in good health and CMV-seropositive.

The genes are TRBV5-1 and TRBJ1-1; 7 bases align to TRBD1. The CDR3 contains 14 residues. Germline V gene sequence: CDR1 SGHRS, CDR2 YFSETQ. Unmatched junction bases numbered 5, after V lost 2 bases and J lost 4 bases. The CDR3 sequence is CASSFDRVGTEAFF. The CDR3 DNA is TGCGCCAGCAGCTTTGACAGGGTGGGCACTGAAGCTTTCTTT.

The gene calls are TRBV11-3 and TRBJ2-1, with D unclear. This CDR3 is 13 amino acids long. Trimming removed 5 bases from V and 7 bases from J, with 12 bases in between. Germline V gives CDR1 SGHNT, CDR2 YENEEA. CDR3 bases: TGTGCCAGCAGCCCACCGTACGGGAATGAGCAGTTCTTC. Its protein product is CASSPPYGNEQFF.

CDR3 residues: CASSQDIRTEAFF. CDR3 DNA: TGCGCCAGCAGCCAAGATATCCGTACTGAAGCTTTCTTT. The chain is built from TRBV4-3 and TRBJ1-1; D not certain. V was shortened by 0 bases and J by 5 bases, with 7 bases between the two germline ends. CDR1 and CDR2 from the germline V gene are LGHNA and YSLEER. The CDR3 has 13 amino acids.